The source of this T cell receptor beta chain is a study of Graves' ophthalmopathy and Graves' hyperthyroidism. Study findings and constraints: Predictions made by the model for ophthalmopathy progression reached more than 55% sensitivity and roughly 75% specificity. Blood also carried most expanded thyroid clonotypes exceeding 0.001 frequency.

Amplification targeted the TCR beta CDR3 regions, with RNA transcripts as the source material. Second-round multiplex PCR followed a first-round RT-PCR using HTBI primers. One entry per CDR3 protein results from TCRdb running MiXCR on the multiplex PCR reads. Of 650,000 to 900,000 distinct CDR3 sequences listed, approximately 40% were seen once; the top ten hold approximately 43%. A remark on this clonotype: The antigen remains unidentified.

V shed 0 bases and J shed 2 bases, with 7 bases lying between them. This CDR3 comprises 14 residues. Germline CDR1 is SGHRS and CDR2 is YFSETQ. The clonotype originates from an adult man with Graves' ophthalmopathy. V and J are TRBV5-1 and TRBJ2-3; no reliable D call. The sample was peripheral blood. The CDR3 spells CASSLETLTDTQYF. In nucleotides, the CDR3 is TGCGCCAGCAGCTTGGAGACTCTCACAGATACGCAGTATTTT. The full variable domain, in which reference TRBV5-1 and TRBJ2-3 provide the parts outside the CDR3, is KAGVTQTPRYLIKTRGQQVTLSCSPISGHRSVSWYQQTPGQGLQFLFEYFSETQRNKGNFPGRFSGRQFSNSRSEMNVSTLELGDSALYLCASSLETLTDTQYFGPGTRLTVL.